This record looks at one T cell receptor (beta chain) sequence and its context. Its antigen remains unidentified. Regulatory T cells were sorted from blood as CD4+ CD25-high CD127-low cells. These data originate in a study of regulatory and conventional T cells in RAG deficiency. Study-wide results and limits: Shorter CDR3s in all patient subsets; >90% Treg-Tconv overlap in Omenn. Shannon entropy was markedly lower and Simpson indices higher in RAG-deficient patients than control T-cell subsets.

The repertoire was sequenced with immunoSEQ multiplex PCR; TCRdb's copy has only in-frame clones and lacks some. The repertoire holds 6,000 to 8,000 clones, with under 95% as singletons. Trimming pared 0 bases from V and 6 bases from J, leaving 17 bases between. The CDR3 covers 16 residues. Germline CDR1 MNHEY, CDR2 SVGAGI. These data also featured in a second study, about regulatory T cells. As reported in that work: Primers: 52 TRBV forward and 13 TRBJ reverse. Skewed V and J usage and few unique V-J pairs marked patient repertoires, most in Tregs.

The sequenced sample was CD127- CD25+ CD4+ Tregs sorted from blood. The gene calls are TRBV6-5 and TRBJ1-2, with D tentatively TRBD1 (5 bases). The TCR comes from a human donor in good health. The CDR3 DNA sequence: TGTGCCAGCAGTTACTCGGCAGGGCCAACCTTCAATGGCTACACCTTC. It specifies CASSYSAGPTFNGYTF.